The clone carrying this T cell receptor beta chain was picked up a small number of times. TCRdb reprocessed the multiplex PCR reads via MiXCR and lists one record per CDR3 protein. Of 21,000 or so distinct CDR3 sequences in the sample, 40% to 45% were seen once. The data originate from a study of breast tumors, draining lymph nodes, adjacent tissues. The germline CDR1 and CDR2 sequences are MRHNA and SNTAGT. Deletions cut 5 bases from V and 0 bases from J, with 9 bases between. This CDR3 has 14 residues. This TCR derives from a female donor with breast cancer. Some clones in this sample may be carry-over from other donors' samples. V and J are TRBV6-4 and TRBJ2-3; no clear D gene. Sequenced material: breast tumor tissue. The CDR3 nucleotides read TGTGCCAGCAGTCTACAGCCTAGCACAGATACGCAGTATTTT. It yields the protein CASSLQPSTDTQYF.